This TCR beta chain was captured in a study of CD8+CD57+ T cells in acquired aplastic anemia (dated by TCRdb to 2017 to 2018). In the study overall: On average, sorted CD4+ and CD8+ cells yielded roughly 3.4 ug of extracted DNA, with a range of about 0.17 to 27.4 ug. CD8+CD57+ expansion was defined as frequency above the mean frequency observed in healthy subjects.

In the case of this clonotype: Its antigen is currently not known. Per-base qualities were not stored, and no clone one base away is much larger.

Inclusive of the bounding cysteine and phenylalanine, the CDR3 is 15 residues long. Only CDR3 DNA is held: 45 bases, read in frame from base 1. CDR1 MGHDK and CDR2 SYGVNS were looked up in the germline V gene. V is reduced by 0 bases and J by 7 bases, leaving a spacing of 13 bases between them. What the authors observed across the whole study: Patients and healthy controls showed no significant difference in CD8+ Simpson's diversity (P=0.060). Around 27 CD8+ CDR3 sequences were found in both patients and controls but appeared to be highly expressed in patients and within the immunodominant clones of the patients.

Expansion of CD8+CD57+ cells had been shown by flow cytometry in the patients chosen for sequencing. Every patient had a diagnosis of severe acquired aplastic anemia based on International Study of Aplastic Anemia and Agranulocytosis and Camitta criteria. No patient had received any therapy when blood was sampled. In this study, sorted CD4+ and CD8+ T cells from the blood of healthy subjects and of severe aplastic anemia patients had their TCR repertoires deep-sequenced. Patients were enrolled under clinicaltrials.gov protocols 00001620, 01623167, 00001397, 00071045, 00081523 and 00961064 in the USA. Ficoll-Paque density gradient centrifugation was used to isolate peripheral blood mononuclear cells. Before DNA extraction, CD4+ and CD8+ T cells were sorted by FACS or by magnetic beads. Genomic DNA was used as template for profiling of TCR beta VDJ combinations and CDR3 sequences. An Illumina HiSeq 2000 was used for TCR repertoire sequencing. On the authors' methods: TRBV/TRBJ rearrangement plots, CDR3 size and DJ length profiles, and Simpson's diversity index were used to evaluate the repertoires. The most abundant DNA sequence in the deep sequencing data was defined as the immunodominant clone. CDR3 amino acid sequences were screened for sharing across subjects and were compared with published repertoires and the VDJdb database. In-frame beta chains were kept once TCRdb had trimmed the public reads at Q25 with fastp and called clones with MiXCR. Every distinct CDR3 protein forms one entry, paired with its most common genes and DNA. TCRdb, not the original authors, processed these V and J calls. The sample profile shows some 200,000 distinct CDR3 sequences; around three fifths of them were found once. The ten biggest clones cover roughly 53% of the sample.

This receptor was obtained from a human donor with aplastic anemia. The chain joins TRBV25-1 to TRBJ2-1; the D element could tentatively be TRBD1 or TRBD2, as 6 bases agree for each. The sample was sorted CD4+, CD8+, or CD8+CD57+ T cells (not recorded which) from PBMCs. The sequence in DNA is TGTGCCAGCAGTGAATATGGGCAGGGGAGGAATGAGCAGTTCTTC. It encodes CASSEYGQGRNEQFF. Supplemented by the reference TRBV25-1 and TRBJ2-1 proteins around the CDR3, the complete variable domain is EADIYQTPRYLVIGTGKKITLECSQTMGHDKMYWYQQDPGMELHLIHYSYGVNSTEKGDLSSESTVSRIRTEHFPLTLESARPSHTSQYLCASSEYGQGRNEQFFGPGTRLTVL.